This section outlines one T cell receptor (beta chain) sequence together with its context. This specimen belongs to a study of blood T cell repertoires in COVID-19. About the research overall: COVID-19 samples collected from the United States, Italy and Spain covered acute and convalescent phases. From T cells, B-cell-depleted T cells, or PBMCs came the material, which was cDNA or gDNA.

The V segment lost 4 bases and the J segment 0 bases; nucleotides outside the gene matches: 5. In germline, CDR1 is LGHDT, CDR2 YNNKEL (reference sequence). The CDR3 runs 16 residues. As originally analysed: Reference gene primers were amplified, and this amplification served to estimate nucleated cell counts. Assay: immunoSEQ multiplex PCR; the TCRdb copy retains only in-frame clones and omits some. From that table come the V and J calls and clone size; the DNA was used to work out D and trimming. Among around 130,000 clones listed, roughly 80% were seen once. The V gene is TRBV3-1 (or the pseudogene TRBV3-2), the J gene TRBJ2-4; 8 positions match TRBD1. Source material: peripheral blood. This TCR was recovered from a woman over 75 with acute or convalescent COVID-19. CDR3 DNA sequence: TGTGCCAGCAGCCTCCGACAGGGGATAGCCAAAAACATTCAGTACTTC. This sequence encodes CASSLRQGIAKNIQYF.